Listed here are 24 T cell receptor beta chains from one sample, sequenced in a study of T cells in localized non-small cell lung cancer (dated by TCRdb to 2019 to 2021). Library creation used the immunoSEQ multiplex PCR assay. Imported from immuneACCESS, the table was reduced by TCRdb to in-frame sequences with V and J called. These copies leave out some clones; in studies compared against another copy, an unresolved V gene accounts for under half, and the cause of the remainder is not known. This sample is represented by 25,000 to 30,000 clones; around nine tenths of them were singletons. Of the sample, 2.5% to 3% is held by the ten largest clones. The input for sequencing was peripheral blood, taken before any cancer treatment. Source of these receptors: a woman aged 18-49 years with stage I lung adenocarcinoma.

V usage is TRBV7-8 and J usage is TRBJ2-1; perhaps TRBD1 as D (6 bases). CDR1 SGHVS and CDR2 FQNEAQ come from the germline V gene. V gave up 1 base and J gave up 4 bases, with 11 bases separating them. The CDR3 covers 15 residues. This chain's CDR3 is CASSLEAQGYNEQFF. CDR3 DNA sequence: TGTGCCAGCAGCTTAGAAGCACAGGGATACAATGAGCAGTTCTTC.

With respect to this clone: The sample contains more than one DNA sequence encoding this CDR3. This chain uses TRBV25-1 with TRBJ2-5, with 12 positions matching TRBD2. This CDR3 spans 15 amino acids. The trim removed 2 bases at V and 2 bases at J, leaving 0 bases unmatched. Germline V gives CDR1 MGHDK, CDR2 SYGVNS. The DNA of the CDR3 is TGTGCCAGCAGTGAAGGGACTAGCGGGCAAGAGACCCAGTACTTC. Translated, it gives CASSEGTSGQETQYF.

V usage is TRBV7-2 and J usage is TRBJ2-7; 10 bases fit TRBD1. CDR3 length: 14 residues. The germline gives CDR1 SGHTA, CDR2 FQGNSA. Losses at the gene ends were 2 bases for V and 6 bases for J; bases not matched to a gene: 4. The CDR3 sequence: CASSLLTGGPEQYF. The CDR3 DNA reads TGTGCCAGCAGCTTATTGACAGGGGGCCCCGAGCAGTACTTC. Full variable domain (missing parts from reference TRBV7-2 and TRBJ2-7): GAGVSQSPSNKVTEKGKDVELRCDPISGHTALYWYRQSLGQGLEFLIYFQGNSAPDKSGLPSDRFSAERTGGSVSTLTIQRTQQEDSAVYLCASSLLTGGPEQYFGPGTRLTVT.

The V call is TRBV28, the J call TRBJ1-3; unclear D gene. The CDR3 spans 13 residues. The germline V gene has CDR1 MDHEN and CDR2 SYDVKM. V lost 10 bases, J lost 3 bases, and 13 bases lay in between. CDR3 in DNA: TGTGCCACCTTACTTCCAGATGGAAACACCATATATTTT. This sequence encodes CATLLPDGNTIYF.

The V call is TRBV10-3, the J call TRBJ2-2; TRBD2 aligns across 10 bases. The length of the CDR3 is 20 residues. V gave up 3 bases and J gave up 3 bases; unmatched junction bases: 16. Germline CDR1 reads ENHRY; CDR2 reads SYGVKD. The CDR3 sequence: CAISDPEDYFSGRYTGELFF. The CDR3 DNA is TGTGCCATCAGTGACCCCGAAGATTATTTTAGCGGGAGGTACACCGGGGAGCTGTTTTTT.

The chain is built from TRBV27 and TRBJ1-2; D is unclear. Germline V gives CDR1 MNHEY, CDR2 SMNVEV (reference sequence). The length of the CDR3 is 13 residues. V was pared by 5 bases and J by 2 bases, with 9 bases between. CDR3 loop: CASSPLANYGYTF. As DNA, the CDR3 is TGTGCCAGCAGTCCCCTCGCAAACTATGGCTACACCTTC.

The CDR3 reads CASSPQGLSDTQYF. The CDR3 region has the DNA TGTGCCAGCAGCCCACAGGGCCTATCAGATACGCAGTATTTT. The rearrangement links TRBV12-1 to TRBJ2-3; the table's D call of TRBD1 was not tested on the DNA. TRBV12-1 is annotated as a pseudogene. The CDR3 extends over 14 amino acids.

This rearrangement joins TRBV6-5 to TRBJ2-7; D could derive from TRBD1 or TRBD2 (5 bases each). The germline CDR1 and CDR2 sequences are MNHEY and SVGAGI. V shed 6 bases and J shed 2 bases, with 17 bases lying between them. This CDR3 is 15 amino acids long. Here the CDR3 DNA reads TGTGCCAGCAGACCACCCATGACAGCGGCCTACGAGCAGTACTTC. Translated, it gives CASRPPMTAAYEQYF.

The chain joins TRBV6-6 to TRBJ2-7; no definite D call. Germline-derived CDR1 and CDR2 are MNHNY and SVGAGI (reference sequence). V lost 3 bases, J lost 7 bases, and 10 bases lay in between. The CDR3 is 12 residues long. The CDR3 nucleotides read TGTGCCAGCAGTTATGGATGGGTTGAGCAGTACTTC. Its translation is CASSYGWVEQYF.

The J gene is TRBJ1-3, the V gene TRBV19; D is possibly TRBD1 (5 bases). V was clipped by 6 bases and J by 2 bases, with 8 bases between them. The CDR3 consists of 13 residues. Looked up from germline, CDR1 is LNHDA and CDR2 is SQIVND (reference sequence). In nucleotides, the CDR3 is TGTGCCAGTAGCGCAGGGACTGGAAACACCATATATTTT. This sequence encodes CASSAGTGNTIYF.

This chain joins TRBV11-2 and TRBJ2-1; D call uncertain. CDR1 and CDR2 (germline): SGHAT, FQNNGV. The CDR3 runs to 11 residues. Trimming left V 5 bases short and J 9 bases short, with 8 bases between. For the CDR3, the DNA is TGTGCCAGCAGCCACGGCGGTGAGCAGTTCTTC. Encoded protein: CASSHGGEQFF.

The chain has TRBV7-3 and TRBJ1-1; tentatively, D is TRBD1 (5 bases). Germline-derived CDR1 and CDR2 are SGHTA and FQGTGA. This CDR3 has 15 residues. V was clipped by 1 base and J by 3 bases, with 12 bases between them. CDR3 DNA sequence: TGTGCCAGCAGCTTAAATAAAAAAGGGGACACTGAAGCTTTCTTT. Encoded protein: CASSLNKKGDTEAFF.

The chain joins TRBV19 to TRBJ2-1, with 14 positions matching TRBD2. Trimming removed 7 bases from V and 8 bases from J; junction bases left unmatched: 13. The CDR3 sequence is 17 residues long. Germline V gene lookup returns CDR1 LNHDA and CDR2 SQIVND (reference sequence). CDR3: CASKEGTSGSGHYEQFF. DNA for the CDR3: TGTGCCAGTAAGGAGGGGACTAGCGGGAGCGGTCATTATGAGCAGTTCTTC.

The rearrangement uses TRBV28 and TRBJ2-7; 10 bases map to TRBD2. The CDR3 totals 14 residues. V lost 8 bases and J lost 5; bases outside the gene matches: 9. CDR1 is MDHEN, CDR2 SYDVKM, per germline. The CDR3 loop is CASVDSGRLDEQYF. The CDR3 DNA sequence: TGTGCCAGCGTAGATAGCGGGAGGCTAGACGAGCAGTACTTC.

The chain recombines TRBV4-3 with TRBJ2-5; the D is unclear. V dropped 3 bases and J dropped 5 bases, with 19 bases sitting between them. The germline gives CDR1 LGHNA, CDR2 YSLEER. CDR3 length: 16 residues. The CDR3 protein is CASSQGSARLRETQYF. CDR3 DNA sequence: TGCGCCAGCAGCCAGGGCTCAGCGAGGCTAAGGGAGACCCAGTACTTC.

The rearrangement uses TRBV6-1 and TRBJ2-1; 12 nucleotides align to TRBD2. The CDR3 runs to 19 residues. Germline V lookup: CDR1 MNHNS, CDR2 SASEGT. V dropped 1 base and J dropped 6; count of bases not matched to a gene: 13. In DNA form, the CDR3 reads TGTGCCAGCAGTGAAGGGCGGACTAGCGGGAACCGCATCGGCAATGAGCAGTTCTTC. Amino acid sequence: CASSEGRTSGNRIGNEQFF.

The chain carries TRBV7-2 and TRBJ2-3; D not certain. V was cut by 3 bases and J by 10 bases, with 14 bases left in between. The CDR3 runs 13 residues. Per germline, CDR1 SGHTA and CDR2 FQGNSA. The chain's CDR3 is CASSFKLRSAQYF. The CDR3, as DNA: TGTGCCAGCAGCTTTAAGCTGAGATCGGCGCAGTATTTT.

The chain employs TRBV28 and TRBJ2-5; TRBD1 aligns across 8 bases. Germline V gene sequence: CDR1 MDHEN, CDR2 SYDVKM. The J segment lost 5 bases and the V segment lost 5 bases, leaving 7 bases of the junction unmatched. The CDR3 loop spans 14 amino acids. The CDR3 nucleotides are TGTGCCAGCAGTCGAACAGGGGGTAGGGAGACCCAGTACTTC. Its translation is CASSRTGGRETQYF. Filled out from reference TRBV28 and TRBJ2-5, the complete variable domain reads DVKVTQSSRYLVKRTGEKVFLECVQDMDHENMFWYRQDPGLGLRLIYFSYDVKMKEKGDIPEGYSVSREKKERFSLILESASTNQTSMYLCASSRTGGRETQYFGPGTRLLVL.

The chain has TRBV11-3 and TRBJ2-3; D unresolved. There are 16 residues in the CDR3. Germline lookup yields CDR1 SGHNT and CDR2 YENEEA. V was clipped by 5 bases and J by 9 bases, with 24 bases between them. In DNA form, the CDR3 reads TGTGCCAGCAGCCGTTCCGACTGGACCAATTATGACACGCAGTATTTT. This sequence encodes CASSRSDWTNYDTQYF.

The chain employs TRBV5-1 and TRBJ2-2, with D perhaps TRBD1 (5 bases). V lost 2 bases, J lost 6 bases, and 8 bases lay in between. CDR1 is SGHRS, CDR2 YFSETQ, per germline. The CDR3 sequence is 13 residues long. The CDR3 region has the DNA TGCGCCAGCAGCTTACAGGTGGCCGGGGAGCTGTTTTTT. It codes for CASSLQVAGELFF.

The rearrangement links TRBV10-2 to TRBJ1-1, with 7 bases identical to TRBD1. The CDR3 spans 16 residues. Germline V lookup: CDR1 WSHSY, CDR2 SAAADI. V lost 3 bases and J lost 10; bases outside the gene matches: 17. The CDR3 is CASSDPGQFTQRGAFF. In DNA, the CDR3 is TGCGCCAGCAGTGACCCGGGACAGTTCACCCAAAGAGGAGCTTTCTTT.

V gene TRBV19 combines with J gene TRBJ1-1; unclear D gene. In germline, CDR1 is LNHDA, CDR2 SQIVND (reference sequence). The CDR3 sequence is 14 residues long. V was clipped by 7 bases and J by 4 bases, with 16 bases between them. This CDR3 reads CASTDPSPGTEAFF. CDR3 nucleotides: TGTGCCAGTACCGACCCCTCACCGGGCACTGAAGCTTTCTTT.

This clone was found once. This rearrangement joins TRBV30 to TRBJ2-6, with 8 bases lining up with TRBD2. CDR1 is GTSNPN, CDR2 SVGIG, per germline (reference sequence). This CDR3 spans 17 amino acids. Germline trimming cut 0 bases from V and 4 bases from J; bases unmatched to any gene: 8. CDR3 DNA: TGTGCCTGGAGTGTGGGAGCGGGAGTCTCAGGGGCCAACGTCCTGACTTTC. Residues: CAWSVGAGVSGANVLTF. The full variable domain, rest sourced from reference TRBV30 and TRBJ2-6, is SQTIHQWPATLVQPVGSPLSLECTVEGTSNPNLYWYRQAAGRGLQLLFYSVGIGQISSEVPQNLSASRPQDRQFILSSKKLLLSDSGFYLCAWSVGAGVSGANVLTFGAGSRLTVL.

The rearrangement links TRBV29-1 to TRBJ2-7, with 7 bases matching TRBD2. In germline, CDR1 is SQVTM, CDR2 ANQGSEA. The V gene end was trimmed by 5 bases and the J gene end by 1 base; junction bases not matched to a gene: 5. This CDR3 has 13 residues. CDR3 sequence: CSVNLAGSYEQYF. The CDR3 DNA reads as TGCAGCGTTAACTTAGCGGGTTCCTACGAGCAGTACTTC.